A selection of T cell receptor beta chains follows, all from one sample in a study of T-cell memory formation after mild COVID-19. TCRdb itself ran the 5' RACE reads through MiXCR, one entry per CDR3 protein. The sample consists of hundreds of thousands of distinct CDR3 sequences, about 18% of them appearing once. Material: PBMCs or a T cell subset sorted from them (not recorded which). The receptors were sampled from an adult woman who had mild COVID-19 (a few samples of this study predate the infection). Cell type and time point are not known. The CDR3 runs from the conserved cysteine through the conserved F or W. D genes are given only for firm matches. A row's size may be missing; if present it is once, few, many or a size class.

j_call v_call clone_size d_call cdr3_aa cdr3_nt
TRBJ1-2 TRBV11-2 . TRBD1 CASGGQGANTF TGTGCCAGCGGCGGACAGGGGGCAAACACCTTC
TRBJ1-5 TRBV20-1 . . CSATDGQPQHF TGCAGTGCTACAGACGGGCAGCCCCAGCATTTT
TRBJ1-1 TRBV20-1 few . CSAEAPGASTEAFF TGCAGTGCTGAAGCCCCAGGTGCTAGCACTGAAGCTTTCTTT
TRBJ2-7 TRBV10-2 few . CASSEWPSSYEQYF TGCGCCAGCAGTGAGTGGCCGAGCTCCTACGAGCAGTACTTC
TRBJ2-7 TRBV4-1 few . CASSQSSGLSSYEQYF TGCGCCAGCAGCCAATCTTCTGGGCTAAGCTCCTACGAGCAGTACTTC
TRBJ2-7 TRBV2 few TRBD1 CASSLSDRIYEQYF TGTGCCAGCAGCCTATCGGACAGGATCTACGAGCAGTACTTC
TRBJ1-1 TRBV29-1 few . CSVESAGNTEAFF TGCAGCGTTGAATCCGCGGGTAACACTGAAGCTTTCTTT
TRBJ1-2 TRBV12-3/TRBV12-4 many TRBD1 CASSSTPTGRTYGYTF TGTGCCAGCAGTTCTACCCCGACAGGGAGGACCTATGGCTACACCTTC
TRBJ2-3 TRBV5-1 few . CASSLGPGSVTSTDTQYF TGCGCCAGCAGCTTGGGGCCGGGGTCCGTTACTAGCACAGATACGCAGTATTTT
TRBJ2-3 TRBV18 few TRBD1 CASSPPRTGITDTQYF TGTGCCAGCTCACCACCGAGGACAGGGATCACAGATACGCAGTATTTT
TRBJ1-2 TRBV18 . TRBD1 CASSPGQGGRNYGYTF TGTGCCAGCTCACCAGGACAGGGAGGACGGAACTATGGCTACACCTTC
TRBJ2-7 TRBV10-3 . TRBD1 CAISESGQGASYEQYF TGTGCCATCAGTGAGTCTGGACAGGGGGCTTCCTACGAGCAGTACTTC
TRBJ2-3 TRBV2 many . CASLMDGSTDTQYF TGTGCCAGCCTAATGGACGGTAGCACAGATACGCAGTATTTT
TRBJ2-7 TRBV7-2 few TRBD2 CASSLVTSGSAYEQYF TGTGCCAGCAGCTTAGTCACTAGCGGGAGTGCCTACGAGCAGTACTTC
TRBJ2-5 TRBV28 . TRBD1 CASSQTGTGNWETQYF TGTGCCAGCAGCCAAACCGGGACAGGGAATTGGGAGACCCAGTACTTC
TRBJ2-2 TRBV20-1 . . CSARKVGGLNTGELFF TGCAGTGCTAGGAAGGTGGGGGGCTTGAACACCGGGGAGCTGTTTTTT
TRBJ2-1 TRBV20-1 many . CSARHGSSATNEQFF TGCAGTGCTCGCCACGGGTCTAGCGCGACCAATGAGCAGTTCTTC
TRBJ2-5 TRBV7-9 . TRBD1 CASSSYRGEETQYF TGTGCCAGCAGCTCGTACAGGGGGGAAGAGACCCAGTACTTC
TRBJ2-7 TRBV12-3/TRBV12-4 many TRBD1 CASNLQGSTYEQYF TGTGCCAGCAATCTACAGGGGAGCACCTACGAGCAGTACTTC
TRBJ2-1 TRBV7-3 few TRBD2 CASSLGWRGNEQFF TGTGCCAGCAGCTTAGGGTGGCGGGGGAATGAGCAGTTCTTC
TRBJ2-2 TRBV6-1 . . CASSESDFQVGGELFF TGTGCCAGCAGTGAGAGTGACTTCCAGGTCGGCGGGGAGCTGTTTTTT
TRBJ1-2 TRBV11-3 few . CASSPTGPDYGYTF TGTGCCAGCAGCCCGACGGGGCCTGACTATGGCTACACCTTC
TRBJ2-5 TRBV7-8 few . CASSLTGEGVQETQYF TGTGCCAGCAGCTTAACCGGAGAGGGCGTCCAAGAGACCCAGTACTTC
TRBJ1-4 TRBV20-1 . . CSAIEGEKLFF TGCAGTGCTATTGAGGGTGAAAAACTGTTTTTT
TRBJ1-4 TRBV6-5 few . CASSYSGRGGEKLFF TGTGCCAGCAGTTACTCAGGACGGGGAGGTGAAAAACTGTTTTTT
TRBJ2-7 TRBV7-9 few . CASSLAPGPRRYEQYF TGTGCCAGCAGCTTGGCACCGGGACCGAGGAGATACGAGCAGTACTTC
TRBJ2-1 TRBV5-1 . . CASSLVGDIEQFF TGCGCCAGCAGCTTGGTGGGGGACATTGAGCAGTTCTTC
TRBJ1-1 TRBV6-1 . . CASTPPGPNTEAFF TGTGCCAGCACCCCCCCCGGACCGAACACTGAAGCTTTCTTT
TRBJ2-1 TRBV20-1 . TRBD2 CSARRTSGRNHEQFF TGCAGTGCTAGACGGACTAGCGGGAGAAACCATGAGCAGTTCTTC
TRBJ1-5 TRBV6-2/TRBV6-3 . . CASSYATSGPQHF TGTGCCAGCAGTTACGCCACCTCGGGGCCCCAGCATTTT
TRBJ2-1 TRBV7-8 few TRBD2 CASSPSGLAGGYNEQFF TGTGCCAGCAGCCCCTCCGGACTAGCGGGCGGGTACAATGAGCAGTTCTTC
TRBJ2-5 TRBV24-1 few . CAIPETQYF TGTGCCATACCGGAGACCCAGTACTTC
TRBJ2-1 TRBV3-1 many . CASSPLGNEQFF TGTGCCAGCAGCCCCTTGGGCAATGAGCAGTTCTTC
TRBJ2-7 TRBV4-2 few TRBD2 CASSQSGLAGDYEQYF TGTGCCAGCAGCCAATCGGGACTAGCGGGAGACTACGAGCAGTACTTC
TRBJ2-3 TRBV3-1 . . CASSQGSSATDTQYF TGTGCCAGCAGCCAAGGGTCCAGCGCCACAGATACGCAGTATTTT
TRBJ2-7 TRBV20-1 . . CSASPGGYEQYF TGCAGTGCTAGCCCTGGGGGCTACGAGCAGTACTTC
TRBJ1-5 TRBV12-3/TRBV12-4 few TRBD1 CASSHQGAQPQHF TGTGCCAGCAGCCATCAGGGGGCTCAGCCCCAGCATTTT
TRBJ2-4 TRBV7-3 . TRBD1 CASSASGTGGNIQYF TGTGCCAGCAGCGCCTCCGGGACAGGGGGAAACATTCAGTACTTC
TRBJ1-3 TRBV4-1 . . CASSQALGVISGNTIYF TGCGCCAGCAGCCAAGCGCTCGGGGTAATCTCTGGAAACACCATATATTTT
TRBJ2-2 TRBV3-1 few . CASSQGPTGELFF TGTGCCAGCAGCCAAGGCCCTACCGGGGAGCTGTTTTTT
TRBJ2-5 TRBV4-1 . . CASSQGVGNQETQYF TGCGCCAGCAGCCAAGGGGTGGGGAACCAAGAGACCCAGTACTTC
TRBJ2-7 TRBV19 few TRBD1 CASSISRGLEQYF TGTGCCAGTAGTATATCCAGGGGGCTCGAGCAGTACTTC
TRBJ2-3 TRBV7-9 few TRBD2 CASSAGLNTDTQYF TGTGCCAGCAGCGCGGGACTAAACACAGATACGCAGTATTTT
TRBJ1-3 TRBV6-6 . TRBD1 CASSYSAGGVGNTIYF TGTGCCAGCAGTTACTCTGCAGGGGGCGTGGGAAACACCATATATTTT
TRBJ2-1 TRBV7-9 . TRBD2 CASSWTGTSGISSYNEQFF TGTGCCAGCAGCTGGACCGGGACTAGCGGGATTAGCTCCTACAATGAGCAGTTCTTC
TRBJ1-1 TRBV6-2/TRBV6-3 . . CASSRFQRNRAPTEAFF TGTGCCAGCAGCCGTTTTCAGCGTAACAGGGCCCCCACTGAAGCTTTCTTT
TRBJ2-4 TRBV6-6 . . CASTQGYDIQYF TGTGCCAGCACCCAGGGTTATGACATTCAGTACTTC
TRBJ2-7 TRBV7-9 . . CASSLELRAYEQYF TGTGCCAGCAGCCTAGAGCTCAGGGCCTACGAGCAGTACTTC
TRBJ1-2 TRBV19 . . CASSIDRGGTYGYTF TGTGCCAGTAGTATAGACCGCGGAGGGACCTATGGCTACACCTTC